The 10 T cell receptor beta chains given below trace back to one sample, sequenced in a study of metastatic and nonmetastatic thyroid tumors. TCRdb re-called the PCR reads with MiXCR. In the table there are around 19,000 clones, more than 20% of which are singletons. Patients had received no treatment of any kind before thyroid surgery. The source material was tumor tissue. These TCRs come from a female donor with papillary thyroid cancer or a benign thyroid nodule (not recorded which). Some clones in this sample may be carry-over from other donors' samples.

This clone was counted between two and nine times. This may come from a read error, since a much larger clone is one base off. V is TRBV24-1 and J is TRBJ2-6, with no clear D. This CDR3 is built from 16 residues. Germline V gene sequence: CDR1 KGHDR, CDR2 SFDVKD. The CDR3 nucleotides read TGTGCCACCAGTGATGCTGATGACTCTTGGGCCAGCGTCCTGACTTTC. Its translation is CATSDADDSWASVLTF.

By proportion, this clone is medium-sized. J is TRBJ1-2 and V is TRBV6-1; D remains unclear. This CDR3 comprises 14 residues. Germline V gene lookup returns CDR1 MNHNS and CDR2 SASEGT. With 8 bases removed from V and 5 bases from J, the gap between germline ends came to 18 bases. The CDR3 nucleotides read TGTGCCAGCCGGTATTACTACTCGAAGTATGGCTACACCTTC. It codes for CASRYYYSKYGYTF.

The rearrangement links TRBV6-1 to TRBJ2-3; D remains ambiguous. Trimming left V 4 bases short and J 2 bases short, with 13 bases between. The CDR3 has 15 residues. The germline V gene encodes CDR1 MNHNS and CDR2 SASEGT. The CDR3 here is CASSVRAPLTDTQYF. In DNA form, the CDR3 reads TGTGCCAGCAGTGTCCGGGCCCCTCTCACAGATACGCAGTATTTT.

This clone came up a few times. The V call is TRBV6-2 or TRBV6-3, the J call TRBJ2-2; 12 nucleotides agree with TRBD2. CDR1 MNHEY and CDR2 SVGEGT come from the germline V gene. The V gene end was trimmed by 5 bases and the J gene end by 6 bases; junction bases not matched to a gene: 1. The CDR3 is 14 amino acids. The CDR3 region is CASSPSGGAGELFF. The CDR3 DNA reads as TGTGCCAGCAGTCCTAGCGGGGGGGCCGGGGAGCTGTTTTTT.

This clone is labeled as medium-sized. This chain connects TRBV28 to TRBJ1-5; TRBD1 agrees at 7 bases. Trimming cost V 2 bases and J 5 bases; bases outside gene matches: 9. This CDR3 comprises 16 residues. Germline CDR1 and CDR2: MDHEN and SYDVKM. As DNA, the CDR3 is TGTGCCAGCAGTTTAGAACAGGGGACCGGATATCAGCCCCAGCATTTT. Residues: CASSLEQGTGYQPQHF.

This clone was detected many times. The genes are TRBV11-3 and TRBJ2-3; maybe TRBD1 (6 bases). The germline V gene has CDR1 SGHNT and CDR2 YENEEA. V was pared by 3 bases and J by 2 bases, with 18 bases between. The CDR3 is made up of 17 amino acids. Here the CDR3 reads CASSFPSSGTLTDTQYF. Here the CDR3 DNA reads TGTGCCAGCAGCTTTCCCTCCTCCGGGACACTCACAGATACGCAGTATTTT.

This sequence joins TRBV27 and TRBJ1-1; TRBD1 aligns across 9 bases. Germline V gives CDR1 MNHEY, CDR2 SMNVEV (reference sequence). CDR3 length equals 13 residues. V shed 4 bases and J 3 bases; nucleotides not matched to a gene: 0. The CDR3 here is CASSWTGDTEAFF. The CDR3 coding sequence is TGTGCCAGCAGTTGGACAGGGGACACTGAAGCTTTCTTT.

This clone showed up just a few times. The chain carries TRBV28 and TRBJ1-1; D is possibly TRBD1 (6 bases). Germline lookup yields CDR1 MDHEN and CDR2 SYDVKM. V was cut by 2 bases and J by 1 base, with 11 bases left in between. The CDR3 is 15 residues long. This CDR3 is CASSLQGPRNTEAFF. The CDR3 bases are TGTGCCAGCAGTTTACAGGGGCCAAGGAACACTGAAGCTTTCTTT.

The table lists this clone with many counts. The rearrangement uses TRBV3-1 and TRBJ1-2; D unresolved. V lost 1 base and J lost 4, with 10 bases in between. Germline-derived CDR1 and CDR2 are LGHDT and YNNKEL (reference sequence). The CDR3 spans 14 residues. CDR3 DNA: TGTGCCAGCAGCCAAGTGGGGAGAAGCTATGGCTACACCTTC. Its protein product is CASSQVGRSYGYTF.

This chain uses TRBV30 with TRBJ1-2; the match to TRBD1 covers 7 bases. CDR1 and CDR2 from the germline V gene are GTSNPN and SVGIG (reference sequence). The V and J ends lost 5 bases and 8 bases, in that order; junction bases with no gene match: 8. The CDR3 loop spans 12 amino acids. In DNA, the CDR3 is TGTGCCTGGGGTCCGGGACAGAGCGGCTACACCTTC. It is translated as CAWGPGQSGYTF.